These T cell receptor beta chains were read from a single sample in a study of T cells after yellow fever vaccination. One entry per CDR3 protein results from TCRdb running MiXCR on the 5' RACE reads. Among some 300,000 distinct CDR3 sequences listed, approximately 8% were seen once. This sample comprised CD4+ T cells sorted from PBMCs, obtained 5 days after the yellow fever booster vaccination. These receptors were taken from a man between 18 and 29 years old who received the YFV17D yellow fever vaccine. The CDR3 runs from the conserved cysteine through the conserved F or W. A D gene is named only where the DNA matches it firmly. Rows may omit the clone size; those that give it use once, few, many or a size class.

J gene,clone size,V gene,D gene,CDR3 length,CDR3 DNA,CDR3 protein
TRBJ2-7,many,TRBV25-1,-,11,TGTGCCAGCAGTGGGTCCTACGAGCAGTACTTC,CASSGSYEQYF
TRBJ1-1,-,TRBV20-1,TRBD1,13,TGCAGTGCTTGGACAGGGGAGGCCACTGAAGCTTTCTTT,CSAWTGEATEAFF
TRBJ2-3,-,TRBV9,-,16,TGTGCCAGCAGCGTAGGTGCCCTGACTAGCACAGATACGCAGTATTTT,CASSVGALTSTDTQYF
TRBJ2-5,-,TRBV6-5,TRBD1,16,TGTGCCAGCAGTTACTCCACCGGGACAGGGGTCGAGACCCAGTACTTC,CASSYSTGTGVETQYF
TRBJ2-3,many,TRBV20-1,TRBD1,12,TGCAGTGCGCGACAGGGTGGTGATACGCAGTATTTT,CSARQGGDTQYF
TRBJ2-4,many,TRBV7-9,TRBD1,18,TGTGCCAGCAGCACTATTCGACAGGGGACCCTAGCCAAAAACATTCAGTACTTC,CASSTIRQGTLAKNIQYF
TRBJ2-7,-,TRBV3-1,-,13,TGTGCCAGCAGCCAGGTAGAGGGGGGCGAGCAGTACTTC,CASSQVEGGEQYF
TRBJ1-2,few,TRBV7-2,TRBD1,15,TGTGCCAGCAGCTATAGACAGGGGAGCCTATCTGGCTACACCTTC,CASSYRQGSLSGYTF
TRBJ2-5,few,TRBV7-2,TRBD2,15,TGTGCCAGCAGCTCCCCCGGGACTATCCAAGAGACCCAGTACTTC,CASSSPGTIQETQYF
TRBJ2-2,-,TRBV18,TRBD1,16,TGTGCCAGCTCACCACGGTCTGGGACAGGCGCCGGGGAGCTGTTTTTT,CASSPRSGTGAGELFF
TRBJ1-1,-,TRBV5-1,-,12,TGCGCCAGCAGCTTCGGCCCCACTGAAGCTTTCTTT,CASSFGPTEAFF
TRBJ2-7,few,TRBV7-2,-,14,TGTGCCAGCAGCTTCACGGGACCAAAGGGGGAGCAGTACTTC,CASSFTGPKGEQYF
TRBJ2-4,-,TRBV7-2,TRBD2,16,TGTGCCAGCAGCTTACTACGTAGCGGGGGTATGGACATTCAGTACTTC,CASSLLRSGGMDIQYF
TRBJ2-4,few,TRBV5-6,-,13,TGTGCCAGCAGCCTTGGGGTAACCGGGACATCGTACTTC,CASSLGVTGTSYF
TRBJ1-6,many,TRBV4-1,-,17,TGCGCCAGCAGCCAAGTTGATCTAGGGTTTACGAATTCACCCCTCCACTTT,CASSQVDLGFTNSPLHF
TRBJ2-5,few,TRBV4-2,-,15,TGTGCCAGCACAGGAGGGGGTAGACGCCAAGAGACCCAGTACTTC,CASTGGGRRQETQYF
TRBJ1-4,few,TRBV20-1,TRBD1,15,TGCAGTGCTACCCCGGGGGACAGGGCGGGGGAAAAACTGTTTTTT,CSATPGDRAGEKLFF
TRBJ2-7,few,TRBV3-1,-,12,TGTGCCAGCAGCATGGGGACGGACGAGCAGTACTTC,CASSMGTDEQYF
TRBJ2-3,few,TRBV20-1,TRBD1,14,TGCAGTGCAAGTTCCGGGACAGGGAGTAATACGCAGTATTTT,CSASSGTGSNTQYF
TRBJ1-1,few,TRBV15,-,13,TGTGCCACCAGCAGAGATGGCCTCACTGAAGCTTTCTTT,CATSRDGLTEAFF
TRBJ2-7,few,TRBV6-5,TRBD1,15,TGTGCCACCCGGCGGACAGGAGCCTCGACCTACGAGCAGTACTTC,CATRRTGASTYEQYF
TRBJ2-4,few,TRBV6-1,-,14,TGTGCCAGCAGTGCTGACAGGCTCAAAAACATTCAGTACTTC,CASSADRLKNIQYF
TRBJ1-2,-,TRBV12-3/TRBV12-4,-,12,TGTGCCAGCAGTAAACAGGGATACGGCTACACCTTC,CASSKQGYGYTF
TRBJ2-3,-,TRBV5-1,-,15,TGCGCCAGCAGGGACCTAGGACAGTCCACAGATACGCAGTATTTT,CASRDLGQSTDTQYF
TRBJ2-3,-,TRBV27,-,12,TGTGCCAGCAGTTTAAGGGGACGCCGGTTGTATTTT,CASSLRGRRLYF
TRBJ1-5,-,TRBV11-2,-,15,TGTGCCAGCAGCTTAGATGGTGCGAGGGGCGTGCCCCAGCATTTT,CASSLDGARGVPQHF
TRBJ2-4,few,TRBV5-1,-,12,TGCGCCAGCAGCTTGGCCGGCGGGGGCAGGTACTTC,CASSLAGGGRYF
TRBJ2-3,-,TRBV10-1,TRBD1,15,TGCGCCAGCAGTGACCAGGGGGCGAGCACAGATACGCAGTATTTT,CASSDQGASTDTQYF
TRBJ2-2,-,TRBV5-4,-,14,TGTGCCAGCAGCTTGAAAGGGAGGACCGGGGAGCTGTTTTTT,CASSLKGRTGELFF
TRBJ2-3,many,TRBV12-3/TRBV12-4,-,14,TGTGCCAGCAGTTTGGCATATACGAGAGATACGCAGTATTTT,CASSLAYTRDTQYF
TRBJ2-5,-,TRBV5-6,TRBD2,15,TGTGCCAGCACCGATGCCCGGGACTACGTGGAGACCCAGTACTTC,CASTDARDYVETQYF
TRBJ1-1,-,TRBV20-1,-,14,TGCAGTGCTAGCGGGGGGGGCGTCGTTACTGAAGCTTTCTTT,CSASGGGVVTEAFF
TRBJ2-1,few,TRBV29-1,-,12,TGCAGCGTTGCCGGGACTCTCAATGAGCAGTTCTTC,CSVAGTLNEQFF
TRBJ2-2,few,TRBV20-1,-,14,TGCAGTGCTGTCCAGCCGGGGTCCACCGGGGAGCTGTTTTTT,CSAVQPGSTGELFF
TRBJ1-4,many,TRBV12-3/TRBV12-4,-,14,TGTGCCAGCAGTTTATCGAGGACTAATGAAAAACTGTTTTTT,CASSLSRTNEKLFF
TRBJ1-4,many,TRBV7-2,-,13,TGTGCCAGCAGCTCGGGACATAATGGAAAACTGTTTTTT,CASSSGHNGKLFF
TRBJ1-1,few,TRBV18,TRBD1,15,TGTGCCAGCTCACCATGGGGGGGACAGGCCACTGAAGCTTTCTTT,CASSPWGGQATEAFF
TRBJ1-5,few,TRBV23-1,-,14,TGCGCCAGCAGTCGCCGACAGAGCAATCAGCCCCAGCATTTT,CASSRRQSNQPQHF
TRBJ1-5,many,TRBV7-2,-,13,TGTGCCAGCAGCCCAGACACCAATCAGCCCCAGCATTTT,CASSPDTNQPQHF
TRBJ1-1,-,TRBV29-1,TRBD1,13,TGCAGCGCATCGACAGGGTTTATTTCTGAAGCTTTCTTT,CSASTGFISEAFF
TRBJ1-1,many,TRBV7-8,TRBD1,17,TGTGCCAGCAGCTTAGTCCTGGACAGGGTCGGGGACACTGAAGCTTTCTTT,CASSLVLDRVGDTEAFF
TRBJ2-3,few,TRBV20-1,TRBD2,16,TGCAGTGCTAGAGTGGCTAGCGGGGGGGCAACAGATACGCAGTATTTT,CSARVASGGATDTQYF
TRBJ2-3,many,TRBV10-3,-,14,TGTGCCATCAGTGAACGAGGGGGCACAGATACGCAGTATTTT,CAISERGGTDTQYF
TRBJ2-7,-,TRBV5-1,-,14,TGCGCCAGCAGCTCCGGGACCATAGGCTACGAGCAGTACTTC,CASSSGTIGYEQYF
TRBJ2-5,-,TRBV25-1,-,12,TGTGCCAGCAGTGCCACCAGAGAGACCCAGTACTTC,CASSATRETQYF
TRBJ1-3,-,TRBV7-8,-,15,TGTGCCAGCAGCCCCCAAGTGGGGGGTGGAAACACCATATATTTT,CASSPQVGGGNTIYF
TRBJ1-6,few,TRBV12-3/TRBV12-4,-,16,TGTGCCAGCAGTTTGCAGGGTCGGGGTAGTAATTCACCCCTCCACTTT,CASSLQGRGSNSPLHF
TRBJ1-6,few,TRBV20-1,-,13,TGCAGTGCTAGGGTCTCGGGGTCTCTGGCCCTCCACTTT,CSARVSGSLALHF
TRBJ2-7,few,TRBV12-3/TRBV12-4,-,14,TGTGCCAGCAGTGAACGACGGAGCTCCTACGAGCAGTACTTC,CASSERRSSYEQYF
TRBJ1-5,-,TRBV7-9,-,14,TGTTCCAGCAGCTTGATGGGAGGCAATCAGCCCCAGCATTTT,CSSSLMGGNQPQHF